The entry that follows covers one TCR beta chain sequence. Profiling relied on immunoSEQ multiplex PCR, and the TCRdb table lists in-frame clones only, not all of them. The sample has about 64,000 clones, around 93% seen once. Germline V gives CDR1 MNHEY, CDR2 SVGAGI. The CDR3 sequence is 13 residues long. After removal of 0 bases from V and 7 bases from J, the junction contained 1 base not matched to a gene. This sample was included in a study of OX40 agonist ivuxolimab in advanced cancers. The rearrangement uses TRBV6-5 and TRBJ1-2, with 8 bases lining up with TRBD1. The sample here was CD4+ or CD8+ T cells sorted from blood, taken in a trial of the OX40 agonist ivuxolimab. The sequence was collected from an adult with an advanced solid tumor such as melanoma, head and neck, liver or kidney cancer. CDR3: CASSYSTGGGYTF. In nucleotides, the CDR3 is TGTGCCAGCAGTTACTCTACAGGGGGTGGCTACACCTTC.